Listed below are T cell receptor beta chains from one sample, sequenced in a study of control samples from healthy donors and cancer patients. Sequencing was performed with immunoSEQ multiplex PCR; in TCRdb, only in-frame clones are kept and a portion is missing. The sample holds some 120,000 clones, roughly nine tenths seen once. The sample taken for sequencing was blood. Receptor source: a woman aged 18-30 years in good health. Each CDR3 is given without its conserved first and last residue. A D gene is named only where the DNA matches it firmly. Only part of the rows carry a size: once, few, many, or a class if the clone is expanded.

>-|TRBV5-1|TRBJ2-1|-
ASSLVVSVSQQF
>TRBD1|TRBV5-1|TRBJ1-2|-
ASSWGDRGHYGYT
>-|TRBV19|TRBJ2-7|-
ASSIGWQPNSYEQY
>TRBD1|TRBV6-2/TRBV6-3|TRBJ2-2|-
ASSYSGQPNTGELF
>-|TRBV21-1|TRBJ1-5|-
ASSKEGFWAGVYSNQPQH
>TRBD2|TRBV3-1/TRBV3-2|TRBJ2-1|-
ASSQDSGGRNEQF
>-|TRBV12-3/TRBV12-4|TRBJ2-3|-
ASSWAGTDTQY
>-|TRBV24-1|TRBJ1-5|-
ATSQYSNQPQH
>-|TRBV28|TRBJ1-3|-
ASSLWQVSSGNTIY
>-|TRBV29-1|TRBJ1-2|-
SVENRFGSYT
>TRBD2|TRBV7-2|TRBJ2-5|few
ASSALAGGTQETQY
>-|TRBV5-1|TRBJ1-5|-
ASSLAGRAGQPQH
>-|TRBV18|TRBJ2-6|-
ASSPQDSGANVLT
>TRBD2|TRBV7-2|TRBJ2-3|-
ASSFPVLSAGEPTDTQY
>TRBD2|TRBV28|TRBJ2-7|-
ASSRAGPYEQY
>-|TRBV19|TRBJ1-4|-
ASSIAVTNEKLF
>-|TRBV7-2|TRBJ2-1|few
ASSLAGRRNEQF
>TRBD2|TRBV5-4|TRBJ2-3|-
ASSLSIGTTSTDTQY
>TRBD1|TRBV18|TRBJ2-7|-
ASSQGQSYEQY
>-|TRBV5-1|TRBJ1-2|-
ASSWRGQEGNGYT
>-|TRBV7-2|TRBJ2-5|-
ASSLAGVPETQY
>-|TRBV27|TRBJ1-4|-
ASSSRQRLGEKLF
>-|TRBV7-3|TRBJ2-2|once
ASSLMVTVNTGELF
>-|TRBV20-1|TRBJ1-1|-
SASSGGTEAF
>TRBD2|TRBV7-9|TRBJ2-5|-
ASSLGLVGGAGQETQY
>-|TRBV11-1|TRBJ1-2|-
ASSLDVSNYGYT
>TRBD1|TRBV9|TRBJ2-7|-
ASSLRDRGNEQY
>-|TRBV24-1|TRBJ1-1|-
ATSSGANTEAF
>TRBD1|TRBV10-3|TRBJ1-6|-
AISEGQDLGSPLH
>-|TRBV28|TRBJ1-1|-
ASSSTGLNTEAF
>TRBD1|TRBV9|TRBJ2-2|-
ASSVVEVGRGPDGELF
>-|TRBV7-9|TRBJ2-3|-
ASSYGAGTSSTDTQY
>-|TRBV25-1|TRBJ1-6|few
ASRGASGNSPLH
>-|TRBV7-8|TRBJ1-2|once
ASSVTRDVGLYGYT
>-|TRBV25-1|TRBJ1-4|once
ASSPPLGQGDEKLF
>TRBD2|TRBV2|TRBJ2-1|once
ATTRTSNEQF
>TRBD2|TRBV5-1|TRBJ2-7|-
ASSLDLDPGGITYEQY
>-|TRBV27|TRBJ1-2|-
ASSLSANGYGYT
>-|TRBV27|TRBJ1-5|-
ASRPTGNRGDQPQH
>-|TRBV11-3|TRBJ2-2|once
ASSLAGAGELF
>TRBD1|TRBV18|TRBJ1-2|-
ASSPYDRVDYGYT
>-|TRBV21-1|TRBJ2-3|-
ASMSGGQSTDTQY
>-|TRBV7-2|TRBJ1-6|-
ASSLTAEVWSPLH
>-|TRBV7-9|TRBJ1-2|-
ASSLVRARDYGYT
>-|TRBV11-2|TRBJ2-7|-
ASSLVTGVVYEQY
>-|TRBV28|TRBJ1-2|-
AVKRDSNYGYT
>TRBD2|TRBV5-1|TRBJ2-3|once
ASSLRGLELTDTQY
>TRBD1|TRBV6-1|TRBJ1-6|-
ASSEKGEVVRTGWNSPLH
>-|TRBV30|TRBJ2-7|-
AWSVGGVSPYEQY
>-|TRBV4-2|TRBJ2-1|-
ASSPGRGEQF